The 15 T cell receptor beta chains in this list originate from one sample, sequenced in a study of T cells in women clearing cervical HPV infection. The data were produced by immunoSEQ multiplex PCR, yet TCRdb's version contains in-frame clones alone and is incomplete. The table lists tens of thousands of clones. The sequenced sample consisted of blood buffy coat. These receptors all come from a woman aged 18 to 75 with a cervical HPV16 infection that either progressed to CIN3+ or cleared (not recorded which).

CDR3 bases read: TGCAGCGTTAAGGGGCCGGGTAAGACCACTGAA. Protein: CSVKGPGKTTE. The entire CDR3 protein reads CSVKGPGKTTEAFF. V and J are TRBV29-1 and TRBJ1-1; tentatively, D is TRBD1 (5 bases). The read ends 3 residues early relative to the CDR3; the germline J gene fills the gap. Germline lookup yields CDR1 SQVTM and CDR2 ANQGSEA. Trimming left V 5 bases short and J 4 bases short, with 17 bases between. CDR3 length: 14 residues.

About this clone: The read comes to an end 3 residues before the CDR3 does, leaving the germline J gene to fill in the end. The chain links TRBV11-2 to TRBJ2-7; no firm D call. Deletions cut 5 bases from V and 6 bases from J, with 17 bases between. The CDR3 contains 14 residues. From germline, CDR1 is SGHAT and CDR2 FQNNGV. The part of the CDR3 DNA that was read is TGTGCCAGCAGCCCCATTATCTCTCTCGGCGAG. Protein sequence: CASSPIISLGE. The whole CDR3 protein is CASSPIISLGEQYF.

About this clone: The read gets to within 3 residues of the CDR3 end, and the germline J gene fills in the rest. The chain links TRBV9 to TRBJ2-7; 10 bases map to TRBD2. Germline assignment: CDR1 SGDLS and CDR2 YYNGEE. The CDR3 loop spans 15 amino acids. Trimming took 4 bases from V and 2 from J; bases not matched to a gene: 6. Partial CDR3 DNA: TGTGCCAGCAGCTTCGGACTAGCGGAGCCCTACGAG. Translating it yields CASSFGLAEPYE. The full CDR3 sequence reads CASSFGLAEPYEQYF.

On this clone itself: The read ends 3 residues before the CDR3 terminus; that terminus is restored from the germline J gene. V and J are TRBV23-1 and TRBJ2-7, with TRBD2 matching over 14 bases. TRBV23-1 is an open reading frame whose function is uncertain. This CDR3 spans 17 amino acids. Trimming removed 7 bases from V and 4 bases from J; junction bases left unmatched: 12. The sequenced CDR3 bases are TGCGCCAGCAAGCCCGGGACTAGCGGGAGTTTTATATACGAG. It is translated as CASKPGTSGSFIYE. The full-length CDR3 reads as CASKPGTSGSFIYEQYF.

Worth noting for this clone: The CDR3 is cut off 3 residues early in the read; its end comes from the germline J gene. This chain joins TRBV30 and TRBJ2-4; 10 bases map to TRBD1. Germline V lookup: CDR1 GTSNPN, CDR2 SVGIG (reference sequence). The CDR3 has 14 amino acids. V was clipped by 1 base and J by 7 bases; unmatched bases: 4. The covered CDR3 bases are TGTGCCTGGAGTGCGGACAGGGGGGGGAACATT. Residues: CAWSADRGGNI. In full, the CDR3 reads CAWSADRGGNIQYF.

Turning to this clone: The sequenced fragment ends 3 residues before the CDR3 boundary, so the rest is inferred from the germline J gene. The V and J genes are TRBV5-6 and TRBJ2-2; D is unresolved. The CDR3 is made up of 12 amino acids. Per the germline V gene, CDR1 is SGHDT and CDR2 is YYEEEE. V dropped 2 bases and J dropped 4 bases, with 3 bases sitting between them. The CDR3 here is CASSFGTGELFF. CDR3 DNA, as far as it was read: TGTGCCAGCAGCTTCGGCACCGGGGAG.

Points on this clone: With the read ending 3 residues before the CDR3 end, the germline J gene is used to fill in that end. The chain combines TRBV5-6 with TRBJ2-6; the D is unclear. The CDR3 spans 14 residues. CDR1 is SGHDT and CDR2 is YYEEEE in the germline V gene. The ends were cut back, 0 bases at V and 3 bases at J, with 4 bases in the middle. This CDR3 is CASSLVYGANVLTF. The part of the CDR3 DNA that was read is TGTGCCAGCAGCTTGGTTTATGGGGCCAACGTC.

A word on this clone: The read gets to within 3 residues of the CDR3 end, and the germline J gene fills in the rest. The genes are TRBV5-1 and TRBJ1-6, with D possibly being TRBD1 (6 bases). CDR3 length: 14 amino acids. V shed 3 bases and J shed 10 bases, with 14 bases lying between them. The germline V gene has CDR1 SGHRS and CDR2 YFSETQ. The CDR3 is CASSWVQGDSPLHF. CDR3 DNA (partial): TGCGCCAGCAGCTGGGTACAGGGTGACTCACCC.

In the case of this clone: The read is 3 residues too short to cover the CDR3 end, so that end is filled in from the germline J gene. This chain links TRBV18 with TRBJ2-1; perhaps TRBD2 as D (6 bases). Germline values: CDR1 KGHSH, CDR2 LQKENI. CDR3 length: 19 residues. Trimming removed 8 bases from V and 0 bases from J, with 26 bases in between. The covered CDR3 bases are TGTGCCAGCCCCCCGCGCTTATCCGGGCTAGCGAGCTCCTACAATGAG. The encoded protein is CASPPRLSGLASSYNE. The complete CDR3 reads CASPPRLSGLASSYNEQFF.

In the case of this clone: The CDR3 end falls 3 residues outside the read, so it is completed with the germline J gene. The V call is TRBV19, the J call TRBJ1-4; 10 bases align to TRBD1. With 5 bases clipped from V and 5 bases from J, the junction kept 8 bases outside the gene matches. CDR3 length equals 16 residues. The V gene's germline CDR1 is LNHDA and CDR2 SQIVND (reference sequence). The CDR3 DNA, read in part, is TGTGCCAGTAGTTTTATACCGGGACAGGGGAATGAAAAA. Amino acids: CASSFIPGQGNEK. The complete CDR3 reads CASSFIPGQGNEKLFF.

A note on this clone: Read data end 3 residues before the CDR3 end; the end is taken from the germline J gene. The chain joins TRBV14 to TRBJ2-1; 11 positions agree with TRBD1. CDR3 length equals 16 residues. Losses at the gene ends were 4 bases for V and 7 bases for J; bases not matched to a gene: 9. Germline V lookup: CDR1 SGHDN, CDR2 FVKESK. The CDR3: CASSPGPGQGVNEQFF. CDR3 DNA (partial): TGTGCCAGCAGCCCAGGGCCGGGACAGGGGGTAAATGAG.

About this clone itself: The DNA ends 3 residues before the CDR3 does, and the rest of the CDR3 is filled in from the germline J gene. The chain couples TRBV7-9 to TRBJ1-2; TRBD1 agrees at 7 bases. Losses at the gene ends were 2 bases for V and 7 bases for J; bases not matched to a gene: 4. Germline CDR1 is SEHNR and CDR2 is FQNEAQ (reference sequence). The CDR3 has 13 amino acids. CDR3 bases read: TGTGCCAGCAGCTTAAGACAGGGATCTGGC. It encodes CASSLRQGSG. Given in full, the CDR3 is CASSLRQGSGYTF.

On this clone: Read sequence stops 3 residues before the CDR3 end, and the germline J gene provides the missing end. The V and J genes are TRBV5-6 and TRBJ1-2, with D hard to call. CDR1 and CDR2 from the germline V gene are SGHDT and YYEEEE. The CDR3 has 15 amino acids. Partial CDR3 DNA: TGTGCCAGCAGCTTTCTGGACTCTGGTCGGAACGGC. Its translation is CASSFLDSGRNG. The whole CDR3 is CASSFLDSGRNGYTF.

With respect to this clone: The read halts 3 residues ahead of the CDR3 end, with the missing end drawn from the germline J gene. The chain uses TRBV12-5 and TRBJ2-1, with 8 bases fitting TRBD2. Unmatched junction bases numbered 6, after V lost 6 bases and J lost 2 bases. The CDR3 has 15 residues. The germline CDR1 and CDR2 sequences are LGHNT and FRNRAP. Incomplete CDR3 DNA: TGTGCTAGTGGCTTTACTAGCGGCCCCTACAATGAG. Its translation is CASGFTSGPYNE. From start to end, the CDR3 is CASGFTSGPYNEQFF.

With respect to this clone: The CDR3 extends 3 residues past the end of the read, so its final part is completed from the germline J gene. V and J are TRBV19 and TRBJ1-2; a weak D match, TRBD1 (5 bases). Trimming left V 6 bases short and J 2 bases short, with 10 bases between. Per germline, CDR1 LNHDA and CDR2 SQIVND (reference sequence). The CDR3 length is 13 residues. CDR3 DNA (partial): TGTGCCAGTAGACGGACAATGAACTATGGC. It specifies CASRRTMNYG. The full CDR3 protein is CASRRTMNYGYTF.